This T cell receptor beta chain was sequenced in a study of T cell changes during pregnancy in multiple sclerosis. The V end lost 2 bases, the J end lost 7 bases, and 31 bases lay between the germline ends. This CDR3 spans 20 amino acids. Germline V gives CDR1 SGHNT, CDR2 YYREEE (reference sequence). TCRdb's table, derived via immunoSEQ multiplex PCR, lists solely in-frame clones and lacks some. The repertoire includes roughly 38,000 clones, 88% of them detected once, and 6% to 7.5% sits in the top ten. The clonotype originates from a female donor with multiple sclerosis, enrolled in a pregnancy study. The chain joins TRBV5-4 to TRBJ1-5; maybe TRBD1 (5 bases). Sequenced here: CD8+ T cells from peripheral blood mononuclear cells, sampled in the third trimester of pregnancy. This chain's CDR3 is CASSLAPDDRVRAFYQPQHF. Here the CDR3 DNA reads TGTGCCAGCAGCTTAGCCCCTGATGACAGAGTCAGGGCCTTTTACCAGCCCCAGCATTTT.